Shown below are 10 T cell receptor beta chains from a single sample sequenced in a study of T cell clusters in autoimmune cytopenias. TRB was amplified from 250 ng of peripheral blood genomic DNA per sample. TRB rearrangements were amplified by touch-down multiplex PCR with mixed TRB-A/B primers. TCRdb re-called the multiplex PCR reads; one entry per CDR3 protein, DNA not given. This sample's table reports approximately 7,000 distinct CDR3 sequences. Sequencing was performed on peripheral blood. The source is a human donor with an autoimmune cytopenia or autoimmune hepatitis (not recorded which).

The chain employs TRBV5-1 and TRBJ2-2; as DNA is missing, the TRBD1 call by TCRdb cannot be tested. The CDR3 loop spans 15 amino acids. Per germline, CDR1 SGHRS and CDR2 YFSETQ. The CDR3 here is CASRTRTGDTGELFF.

The V gene is TRBV5-1, the J gene TRBJ1-1; the D call from TCRdb, TRBD1, cannot be confirmed without DNA. Germline loops: CDR1 SGHRS, CDR2 YFSETQ. The CDR3 is made up of 14 amino acids. CDR3 in amino acids: CASSLTGGNTEAFF.

J is TRBJ2-2 and V is TRBV11-2; TCRdb's D call of TRBD1 is untestable without DNA. The germline CDR1 and CDR2 sequences are SGHAT and FQNNGV. The CDR3 totals 17 residues. CDR3 loop: CASSFTRDRGHTGELFF.

The chain carries TRBV20-1 and TRBJ1-1; TCRdb selects TRBD1, and the lack of DNA leaves this call unchecked. The CDR3 totals 16 residues. In germline, CDR1 is DFQATT, CDR2 SNEGSKA (reference sequence). The CDR3 region is CSARDPQGKMNTEAFF.

V and J are TRBV11-2 and TRBJ2-1; TCRdb picks TRBD2, but there is no DNA to check that call. Germline V gene sequence: CDR1 SGHAT, CDR2 FQNNGV. There are 17 residues in the CDR3. CDR3 region: CASSLDRTSGRDNEQFF.

The rearrangement joins TRBV18 to TRBJ2-3; as DNA is missing, the TRBD2 call by TCRdb cannot be tested. Germline values: CDR1 KGHSH, CDR2 LQKENI. The CDR3 is 16 residues long. CDR3 residues: CASSPPQRGVTDTQYF.

This clonotype is classed as medium-sized by frequency. This chain's CDR3 is CASSSLANYEQYF. The chain carries TRBV27 and TRBJ2-7; the TCRdb call, TRBD2, lacks DNA for checking. CDR3 length: 13 amino acids. Germline CDR1 and CDR2: MNHEY and SMNVEV (reference sequence).

The V and J genes are TRBV19 and TRBJ2-4; checking the TCRdb D call of TRBD2 is not possible without DNA. Germline CDR1 and CDR2: LNHDA and SQIVND (reference sequence). This CDR3 spans 15 amino acids. The chain's CDR3 is CASSMVSGGRNIQYF.

This chain joins TRBV5-1 and TRBJ1-5. The CDR3 extends over 15 amino acids. From germline, CDR1 is SGHRS and CDR2 YFSETQ. CDR3 loop: CASSLEGRRDQPQHF. Variable domain in full (rest from reference TRBV5-1 and TRBJ1-5): KAGVTQTPRYLIKTRGQQVTLSCSPISGHRSVSWYQQTPGQGLQFLFEYFSETQRNKGNFPGRFSGRQFSNSRSEMNVSTLELGDSALYLCASSLEGRRDQPQHFGDGTRLSIL.

This chain uses TRBV7-9 with TRBJ2-7; TCRdb selects TRBD1, and the lack of DNA leaves this call unchecked. The germline CDR1 and CDR2 sequences are SEHNR and FQNEAQ (reference sequence). The CDR3 sequence is 18 residues long. CDR3 residues: CASPLSGYRPDYSYEQYF.